A single sample is the source of the 2 T cell receptor beta chains below, sequenced in a study of Ad26.COV2.S vaccination and SARS-CoV-2 variants. Specified treatment: approximately 18 received Ad26.COV2.S at low or high dose, single or two shots; several received placebo; per-sample allocation not given. Samples came from day 63 after the first vaccine or placebo injection. The data were produced by immunoSEQ multiplex PCR, yet TCRdb's version contains in-frame clones alone and is incomplete. Altogether about 350,000 clones are present, around 89% being singletons, with the ten largest covering around 4.5%. Sequences were derived from peripheral blood, sampled in a trial of Ad26.COV2.S vaccine versus placebo. The receptor source for this set is a person aged 18-60 years who received the Ad26.COV2.S COVID-19 vaccine or a placebo.

The genes are TRBV10-3 and TRBJ2-3; 14 bases are shared with TRBD2. J gave up 1 base and V 6 bases, and 6 bases lay outside the gene matches. The V gene's germline CDR1 is ENHRY and CDR2 SYGVKD. The CDR3 sequence is 17 residues long. The CDR3, as DNA: TGTGCCATCAGCGAAGGGGGACTAGCGGGAGGCACAGATACGCAGTATTTT. Encoded protein: CAISEGGLAGGTDTQYF.

The chain employs TRBV7-2 and TRBJ2-7; 10 bases map to TRBD1. The V segment lost 5 bases and the J segment 2 bases; nucleotides outside the gene matches: 6. The CDR3 is made up of 15 amino acids. CDR1 and CDR2 (germline): SGHTA, FQGNSA. CDR3: CASSTPGQGTYEQYF. In DNA form, the CDR3 reads TGTGCCAGCAGCACACCGGGACAGGGGACCTACGAGCAGTACTTC.